The rows below give T cell receptor beta chains drawn from one sample of a study of response to subunit inactivated influenza vaccine. A single record per CDR3 protein comes from TCRdb applying MiXCR to the RT-PCR reads. The data contain around 300,000 distinct CDR3 sequences, around 22% of them singletons. Specimen: PBMCs from blood, collected around 22 months after vaccination. These receptors originate from a man between 50 and 69 years old who received an inactivated influenza vaccine. Each CDR3 is given without its conserved first and last residue. Size values are once, few and many counts, or a class for expanded clones, and some rows have none.

abundance: .
v_gene: TRBV11-2
j_gene: TRBJ2-1
CDR3aa: ASSTNFGLAIYEQF

abundance: .
v_gene: TRBV4-3
j_gene: TRBJ2-7
CDR3aa: ASSQEGGYEQY

abundance: .
v_gene: TRBV12-3/TRBV12-4
j_gene: TRBJ2-1
CDR3aa: ASSRSPSEQF

abundance: .
v_gene: TRBV6-5
j_gene: TRBJ2-3
CDR3aa: ASSYLAGTDTQY

abundance: .
v_gene: TRBV11-2
j_gene: TRBJ2-3
CDR3aa: ASSLILGGDTQY

abundance: few
v_gene: TRBV12-3/TRBV12-4
j_gene: TRBJ1-2
CDR3aa: ASSFDRVYGYT

abundance: many
v_gene: TRBV12-3/TRBV12-4
j_gene: TRBJ1-2
CDR3aa: ASTRVDRFVYGYT

abundance: .
v_gene: TRBV14
j_gene: TRBJ2-5
CDR3aa: ASSQERRQVQETQY

abundance: .
v_gene: TRBV28
j_gene: TRBJ1-2
CDR3aa: ASSTGHTYGYT

abundance: few
v_gene: TRBV12-3/TRBV12-4
j_gene: TRBJ1-2
CDR3aa: ASSLVGGGGYT

abundance: .
v_gene: TRBV12-3/TRBV12-4
j_gene: TRBJ1-2
CDR3aa: ASRKWDVNYGYT

abundance: few
v_gene: TRBV7-9
j_gene: TRBJ1-1
CDR3aa: ASSSPVAGAAF

abundance: .
v_gene: TRBV20-1
j_gene: TRBJ1-2
CDR3aa: SASLGYHGYT

abundance: few
v_gene: TRBV5-1
j_gene: TRBJ1-3
CDR3aa: ASSPGLRSGNTIY

abundance: .
v_gene: TRBV19
j_gene: TRBJ2-3
CDR3aa: ASKYRLAGDTQY

abundance: .
v_gene: TRBV19
j_gene: TRBJ2-7
CDR3aa: ASSIVSSYEQY